Only a few counts were recorded for the clone carrying this T cell receptor beta chain. Its specificity is not known. Template switching introduced a universal primer site, and the cDNA bore unique molecular identifiers. TCRdb recomputed calls from the 5' RACE reads with MiXCR, one row per CDR3 protein. There are some 330,000 distinct CDR3 sequences in the sample; roughly 9% occur only once, and around 8.6% lies in the top ten. The data are from a study of identical twins. Overall study results and limits: Twin pairs had excess sharing that was weaker in beta out-of-frame sequences. Insertions were reduced in abundant cord blood beta clonotypes but not in memory repertoires.

Sequencing used naive T cells sorted from blood. This receptor was taken from a woman in her forties or fifties in good health.

The CDR3 loop is CSVRDSRKGTQYF. CDR3 bases: TGCAGCGTAAGGGACAGCCGAAAGGGGACCCAGTACTTC. The V and J genes are TRBV29-1 and TRBJ2-5; 7 bases align to TRBD1. Losses at the gene ends were 6 bases for V and 7 bases for J; bases not matched to a gene: 11. CDR1 and CDR2 from the germline V gene are SQVTM and ANQGSEA. The CDR3 extends over 13 amino acids.